The present TCR beta chain was sequenced within a study of T cell responses to AZD1222 COVID-19 vaccine. A word on this clone: Antigen: not known.

Germline V gives CDR1 DFQATT, CDR2 SNEGSKA (reference sequence). Unmatched junction bases numbered 7, after V lost 3 bases and J lost 0 bases. The CDR3 totals 16 residues. Findings and limits, study-wide: When two AZD1222 doses had been given, Spike-specific TCR breadth and depth rose. Across spike, vaccine-associated CD4 TCRs were found, dominant at 160-218 and 743-854. It was only a handful of AZD1222 recipients who were seropositive at baseline.

Only in-frame clones appear in the TCRdb table, and some are missing; sequencing was by immunoSEQ multiplex PCR. Of 120,000 or so clones listed, more than 80% are singletons. Source: peripheral blood, taken 28 days after the second dose of the MenACWY control vaccine. The source is an adult who received the MenACWY meningococcal vaccine as a control. This rearrangement joins TRBV20-1 to TRBJ2-2; 7 nucleotides match TRBD2. DNA of the CDR3: TGCAGTGCTAGTAGGGCTAGCGGTTCGAACACCGGGGAGCTGTTTTTT. It yields the protein CSASRASGSNTGELFF.